One sample yielded the 19 T cell receptor beta chains listed below, sequenced in a study of cytomegalovirus exposure and HLA in healthy donors. The study ran its PCR with 60 Vbeta and 13 Jbeta primers. Repertoires were generated with immunoSEQ multiplex PCR, while TCRdb's copy carries only in-frame clones and drops some. The sample holds around 140,000 clones, approximately 65% seen once. Sequenced: PBMCs. The receptors were gathered from a woman aged 60-75 years in good health and CMV-seronegative.

The chain has TRBV15 and TRBJ2-3; tentative D call: TRBD2 (5 bases). V shed 4 bases and J shed 2 bases, with 13 bases lying between them. CDR1 LNHNV and CDR2 YYDKDF come from the germline V gene (reference sequence). This CDR3 is 15 amino acids long. The chain's CDR3 is CATSTGRAPTDTQYF. As DNA, the CDR3 is TGTGCCACCAGCACTGGGCGGGCACCCACAGATACGCAGTATTTT.

This clone was recorded once. This chain links TRBV5-1 with TRBJ2-3; 8 bases fit TRBD2. CDR3 length: 16 residues. Trimming removed 5 bases from V and 2 bases from J; junction bases left unmatched: 10. From germline, CDR1 is SGHRS and CDR2 YFSETQ. The CDR3: CASSHLPGLDTDTQYF. The DNA of the CDR3 is TGCGCCAGCAGTCACTTACCGGGACTAGACACAGATACGCAGTATTTT.

A few counts support this clone. The V and J genes are TRBV29-1 and TRBJ1-2; a weak D match, TRBD1 (6 bases). The CDR3 contains 14 residues. With 7 bases removed from V and 0 bases from J, the gap between germline ends came to 15 bases. The germline V gene has CDR1 SQVTM and CDR2 ANQGSEA. The CDR3 sequence: CSAGTSSANYGYTF. CDR3 nucleotide sequence: TGCAGCGCTGGGACATCCTCAGCTAACTATGGCTACACCTTC.

The rearrangement uses TRBV11-2 and TRBJ2-3, with 9 bases matching TRBD2. Germline V gene lookup returns CDR1 SGHAT and CDR2 FQNNGV. The CDR3 is 16 residues long. The junction had 8 bases not matched to a gene; V was cut back by 5 bases and J by 2 bases. The CDR3 here is CASSPDSGGVTDTQYF. CDR3 coding DNA: TGTGCCAGCAGCCCCGATAGCGGGGGAGTCACAGATACGCAGTATTTT.

The V gene is TRBV27, the J gene TRBJ1-1; 7 nucleotides line up with TRBD1. Germline V CDR1 and CDR2: MNHEY, SMNVEV (reference sequence). The CDR3 runs 14 residues. J gave up 5 bases and V 3 bases, and 6 bases lay outside the gene matches. CDR3 region: CASSFRQGGTEAFF. CDR3 nucleotide sequence: TGTGCCAGCAGTTTCCGACAGGGAGGTACTGAAGCTTTCTTT.

This clone was seen just once. The rearrangement links TRBV4-1 to TRBJ1-1, with 11 bases fitting TRBD1. The CDR3 is 15 residues long. Germline V gives CDR1 MGHRA, CDR2 YSYEKL. Trimming took 4 bases from V and 1 from J; bases not matched to a gene: 2. The CDR3 region is CASSLGTGGNTEAFF. The CDR3 nucleotides read TGCGCCAGCAGCCTCGGGACAGGGGGGAACACTGAAGCTTTCTTT.

The chain's CDR3 is CSVSLRGGGEQFF. In nucleotides, the CDR3 is TGCAGCGTTAGCCTGCGGGGGGGCGGTGAGCAGTTCTTC. V is TRBV29-1 and J is TRBJ2-1; 9 bases are shared with TRBD2. Germline V lookup: CDR1 SQVTM, CDR2 ANQGSEA. The CDR3 has 13 amino acids. J lost 9 bases, V lost 5 bases, and 8 bases had no gene match.

V and J are TRBV28 and TRBJ2-7; 8 bases are shared with TRBD1. Per germline, CDR1 MDHEN and CDR2 SYDVKM. The CDR3 is 16 amino acids. The V segment lost 6 bases and the J segment 3 bases; nucleotides outside the gene matches: 13. DNA for the CDR3: TGTGCCAGCAGCCCAATTCCGGGGACAGGAGGCTACGAGCAGTACTTC. Translated: CASSPIPGTGGYEQYF.

The V call is TRBV19, the J call TRBJ1-5; D gene unclear. Germline V gives CDR1 LNHDA, CDR2 SQIVND (reference sequence). The V end lost 7 bases, the J end lost 0 bases, and 10 bases lay between the germline ends. This CDR3 is 14 amino acids long. CDR3 region: CASTDRVSNQPQHF. The CDR3 nucleotides are TGTGCCAGTACCGATAGAGTTAGCAATCAGCCCCAGCATTTT.

V gene TRBV6-6 combines with J gene TRBJ2-1; TRBD2 agrees at 10 bases. Germline V gives CDR1 MNHNY, CDR2 SVGAGI (reference sequence). The V segment lost 5 bases and the J segment 4 bases; nucleotides outside the gene matches: 2. This CDR3 contains 14 residues. DNA of the CDR3: TGTGCCAGCAGTAGGACTAGCGGTTACAATGAGCAGTTCTTC. Translation: CASSRTSGYNEQFF.

The chain employs TRBV4-2 and TRBJ2-1; 16 bases align to TRBD2. Trimming took 4 bases from V and 7 from J; bases not matched to a gene: 16. Germline V CDR1 and CDR2: LGHNA, YNFKEQ. The CDR3 sequence is 20 residues long. CDR3 coding DNA: TGTGCCAGCAGCCTAGACCCCGGGACTAGCGGGAGGGGGGTTATTAATGAGCAGTTCTTC. Amino acid sequence: CASSLDPGTSGRGVINEQFF.

This clone came up a few times. The chain combines TRBV6-6 with TRBJ2-7, with 12 bases matching TRBD1. Germline-derived CDR1 and CDR2 are MNHNY and SVGAGI (reference sequence). The CDR3 length is 14 residues. Trimming at V came to 4 bases and at J to 9 bases, leaving 7 bases not matched to a gene. The CDR3 sequence is CASSLGQGAFGQYF. CDR3 DNA: TGTGCCAGCAGTTTGGGACAGGGGGCATTTGGGCAGTACTTC.

This clone was recorded only once. CDR3 amino acids: CATSRDRASNQPQHF. The CDR3, as DNA: TGTGCCACCTCCCGAGACAGAGCCAGCAATCAGCCCCAGCATTTT. V is TRBV10-3 and J is TRBJ1-5; TRBD1 might be the D (5 bases). This CDR3 spans 15 amino acids. The V end lost 10 bases, the J end lost 1 base, and 17 bases lay between the germline ends. Germline assignment: CDR1 ENHRY and CDR2 SYGVKD.

The rearrangement uses TRBV25-1 and TRBJ1-1, with a tentative D call TRBD1 (6 bases). V gave up 7 bases and J gave up 12 bases, with 15 bases separating them. Per germline, CDR1 MGHDK and CDR2 SYGVNS. The CDR3 runs to 11 residues. The CDR3 loop is CASKAGVESFF. The CDR3 coding sequence is TGTGCCAGCAAGGCAGGGGTCGAATCTTTCTTT.

This clone was seen a single time. At one of its ends the junction is not consistent with the germline gene, which may arise from a read error. V is TRBV7-9 and J is TRBJ2-7; 8 nucleotides match TRBD2. This CDR3 region has 14 residues. Looked up from germline, CDR1 is SEHNR and CDR2 is FQNEAQ (reference sequence). In nucleotides, the CDR3 is TGTTCCAGCAGCTTATCCGGGAGGGCCTACGAGCAGTACTTC. Its translation: CSSSLSGRAYEQYF.

The J gene is TRBJ1-1, the V gene TRBV6-1; D call uncertain. Trimming stripped 8 bases from V and 4 bases from J, with 14 bases between. There are 13 residues in the CDR3. In germline, CDR1 is MNHNS, CDR2 SASEGT. In nucleotides, the CDR3 is TGTGCCAGCGATTATAAAAGGAGCACTGAAGCTTTCTTT. Translation: CASDYKRSTEAFF.

The chain is built from TRBV19 and TRBJ2-2, with D unresolved. In germline, CDR1 is LNHDA, CDR2 SQIVND (reference sequence). The ends were cut back, 4 bases at V and 1 base at J, with 7 bases in the middle. This CDR3 contains 14 residues. The CDR3 protein is CASSSGGNTGELFF. CDR3 bases: TGTGCCAGTAGTAGTGGCGGGAACACCGGGGAGCTGTTTTTT.

V is TRBV27 and J is TRBJ2-5, with D possibly being TRBD2 (6 bases). The DNA end is a closer match to TRBJ2-7, so the J assignment may be wrong. The CDR3 covers 16 residues. The germline CDR1 and CDR2 sequences are MNHEY and SMNVEV (reference sequence). The CDR3 nucleotides read TGTGCCAGCAGTTACCGAGGAGCGGGTAGATCCTACGAGCAGTACTTC. This translates into CASSYRGAGRSYEQYF.

The rearrangement uses TRBV29-1 and TRBJ2-2; D is possibly TRBD1 (6 bases). Trimming left V 7 bases short and J 6 bases short, with 15 bases between. Germline CDR1 reads SQVTM; CDR2 reads ANQGSEA. The CDR3 extends over 13 amino acids. The CDR3, as DNA: TGCAGCGGACAGGTAGCGCGGGCCGGGGAGCTGTTTTTT. It is translated as CSGQVARAGELFF.